The 17 T cell receptor beta chains in this list originate from one sample, sequenced in a study of radiotherapy plus CTLA-4 blockade in lung cancer. The assay was immunoSEQ multiplex PCR, and TCRdb's table has in-frame clones only and misses some. The profile shows 70,000 to 90,000 clones, around 86% of them singletons. The starting material was peripheral blood, obtained from a patient treated with radiotherapy plus ipilimumab. Source of these receptors: a human donor with non-small cell lung cancer who had stable disease on radiotherapy plus ipilimumab.

The chain is built from TRBV6-5 and TRBJ2-7, with no clear D. This CDR3 contains 12 residues. Trimming took off 7 bases at V and 0 bases at J, with 7 bases between the two ends. The germline V gene has CDR1 MNHEY and CDR2 SVGAGI. CDR3 residues: CASKASSYEQYF. The CDR3, as DNA: TGTGCCAGCAAGGCGAGCTCCTACGAGCAGTACTTC.

The chain uses TRBV5-1 and TRBJ2-5, with TRBD2 as a possible D gene (6 bases). Trimming cost V 4 bases and J 2 bases, with 12 bases left between them. Germline CDR1 is SGHRS and CDR2 is YFSETQ. The CDR3 length is 14 residues. CDR3: CASSVGGPQETQYF. The CDR3 bases are TGCGCCAGCAGCGTGGGGGGACCTCAAGAGACCCAGTACTTC.

This chain links TRBV7-3 with TRBJ1-1, with D perhaps TRBD1 (5 bases). Germline CDR1 SGHTA, CDR2 FQGTGA. Trimming shortened V by 5 bases and J by 3 bases, and 16 bases separated the two germline ends. The CDR3 is 15 amino acids. The CDR3 nucleotides are TGTGCCAGCAGCCCCTCTCCGGGGACGGACACTGAAGCTTTCTTT. Translation gives CASSPSPGTDTEAFF. Supplemented by reference TRBV7-3 and TRBJ1-1, the full variable domain reads GAGVSQTPSNKVTEKGKYVELRCDPISGHTALYWYRQSLGQGPEFLIYFQGTGAADDSGLPNDRFFAVRPEGSVSTLKIQRTERGDSAVYLCASSPSPGTDTEAFFGQGTRLTVV.

This chain links TRBV27 with TRBJ1-6; tentatively, D is TRBD1 (5 bases). V was pared by 5 bases and J by 0 bases, with 14 bases between. The germline V gene has CDR1 MNHEY and CDR2 SMNVEV (reference sequence). This CDR3 has 17 residues. Here the CDR3 reads CASSARTQSSYNSPLHF. The CDR3 DNA sequence: TGTGCCAGCAGTGCACGGACACAGAGCTCCTATAATTCACCCCTCCACTTT.

The CDR3 coding sequence is TGTGCCAGCAGCTTGGGGGGGCAGGTAGGGATGAACACTGAAGCTTTCTTT. Amino acids: CASSLGGQVGMNTEAFF. This rearrangement joins TRBV5-4 to TRBJ1-1; D is perhaps TRBD1 (6 bases). V was cut by 0 bases and J by 0 bases, with 15 bases left in between. CDR3 length equals 17 residues. CDR1 is SGHNT and CDR2 is YYREEE in the germline V gene (reference sequence).

The rearrangement uses TRBV27 and TRBJ2-1, with D possibly matching TRBD1 (6 bases). Between the trimmed V and J ends, which lost 8 bases and 2 bases, there was a span of 19 bases. Germline V CDR1 and CDR2: MNHEY, SMNVEV (reference sequence). CDR3 size: 16 residues. CDR3 loop: CASPEPNRVTYNEQFF. The CDR3 nucleotides read TGTGCCAGCCCCGAACCAAACAGGGTAACCTACAATGAGCAGTTCTTC.

This sequence joins TRBV5-1 and TRBJ2-7, with D perhaps TRBD1 (7 bases). CDR3 size: 14 residues. Per germline, CDR1 SGHRS and CDR2 YFSETQ. The germline V and J ends were trimmed by 0 bases and 9 bases, with 16 bases remaining between them. Written as DNA, the CDR3 is TGCGCCAGCAGCTTGGGCCAGGGGGGCAGTACGCAGTACTTC. Protein sequence: CASSLGQGGSTQYF.

The V gene is TRBV5-7, the J gene TRBJ2-3; D gene unclear. TRBV5-7 is given ORF status, its function remaining uncertain. This CDR3 comprises 12 residues. Trimming left V 4 bases short and J 0 bases short, with 3 bases between. The CDR3 region is CASSLSTDTQYF. Here the CDR3 DNA reads TGTGCCAGCAGCCTTAGCACAGATACGCAGTATTTT.

This chain connects TRBV6-4 to TRBJ2-1; 7 nucleotides match TRBD1. The CDR3 has 15 residues. J lost 6 bases, V lost 4 bases, and 9 bases had no gene match. Germline loops: CDR1 MRHNA, CDR2 SNTAGT. CDR3 in amino acids: CASSAGQVRGNEQFF. The CDR3 DNA follows: TGTGCCAGCAGTGCAGGACAGGTGAGAGGCAATGAGCAGTTCTTC.

This clone was recorded once. The chain combines TRBV9 with TRBJ2-6; D is unresolved. This CDR3 spans 13 amino acids. Between the trimmed V and J ends, which lost 4 bases and 1 base, there was a span of 3 bases. The germline V gene encodes CDR1 SGDLS and CDR2 YYNGEE. The CDR3 spells CASSPSGANVLTF. CDR3 nucleotide sequence: TGTGCCAGCAGCCCGTCTGGGGCCAACGTCCTGACTTTC.

Only a few counts were recorded for this clone. The genes are TRBV30 and TRBJ2-3, with D possibly matching TRBD2 (6 bases). V lost 5 bases to trimming and J lost 2 bases, with 8 bases between them. CDR3 length: 12 amino acids. Germline-derived CDR1 and CDR2 are GTSNPN and SVGIG (reference sequence). The CDR3 nucleotides read TGTGCCTGGGCGGGGTTCACAGATACGCAGTATTTT. This encodes CAWAGFTDTQYF.

The chain has TRBV4-1 and TRBJ1-5; the D gene is possibly TRBD1 (5 bases). CDR3 size: 15 residues. V lost 3 bases to trimming and J lost 6 bases, with 15 bases between them. The germline V gene has CDR1 MGHRA and CDR2 YSYEKL. The CDR3 region has the DNA TGCGCCAGCAGCCATCCCGGGGCCGACGTTCAGCCCCAGCATTTT. This translates into CASSHPGADVQPQHF.

J is TRBJ1-5 and V is TRBV28; no clear D. Germline V gives CDR1 MDHEN, CDR2 SYDVKM. Between the trimmed V and J ends, which lost 6 bases and 5 bases, there was a span of 17 bases. This CDR3 is 15 amino acids long. CDR3 sequence (DNA): TGTGCCAGCAGGGTACGTAGGGCGCAGCATCAGCCCCAGCATTTT. Its protein product is CASRVRRAQHQPQHF.

The chain combines TRBV28 with TRBJ2-3; D is perhaps TRBD2 (6 bases). There are 15 residues in the CDR3. V was cut by 6 bases and J by 5 bases, with 18 bases left in between. In germline, CDR1 is MDHEN, CDR2 SYDVKM. The CDR3 region is CASSPPSLGRDTQYF. For the CDR3, the DNA is TGTGCCAGCAGCCCTCCTTCTCTCGGGAGAGATACGCAGTATTTT.

This clone was seen once. The CDR3 bases are TGCGCCAGCAGCTGGGACTTCCACAGGGGTGAGCAGTTCTTC. Amino acid sequence: CASSWDFHRGEQFF. This rearrangement joins TRBV5-1 to TRBJ2-1; a weak D match, TRBD1 (7 bases). V gave up 3 bases and J gave up 9 bases, with 16 bases separating them. The CDR3 contains 14 residues. CDR1 is SGHRS and CDR2 is YFSETQ in the germline V gene.

V and J are TRBV7-2 and TRBJ1-6; D is ambiguous. CDR1 and CDR2 from the germline V gene are SGHTA and FQGNSA. The CDR3 is 15 residues long. Trimming left V 4 bases short and J 8 bases short, with 15 bases between. CDR3 sequence reads: CASSSSGGMHSPLHF. DNA for the CDR3: TGTGCCAGCAGCTCCTCGGGAGGGATGCATTCACCCCTCCACTTT.

The chain combines TRBV5-1 with TRBJ2-1; D ambiguous. With 6 bases removed from V and 2 bases from J, the gap between germline ends came to 15 bases. Looked up from germline, CDR1 is SGHRS and CDR2 is YFSETQ. CDR3 length: 15 residues. Written as DNA, the CDR3 is TGCGCCAGCACCATCGGCGGAGTCACCTACAATGAGCAGTTCTTC. It codes for CASTIGGVTYNEQFF.